The next 20 T cell receptor beta chains were all read from a single sample in a study of lung T cells in sarcoidosis with Löfgren's syndrome. One entry per CDR3 protein results from TCRdb running MiXCR on the reads. The sample shows 2,300 or so distinct CDR3 sequences, roughly 20% of them seen only once. The sample was CD4+ T cells from bronchoalveolar lavage. These receptors originate from a human donor with sarcoidosis (Löfgren's syndrome or another form), or a control subject (not recorded which).

This clonotype was observed at least ten times. CDR3 region: CASIRTGGPEQFF. In nucleotides, the CDR3 is TGTGCCAGCATTCGGACCGGAGGACCTGAGCAGTTCTTC. V gene TRBV6-1 combines with J gene TRBJ2-1; weak D call: TRBD2 (5 bases). Germline V lookup: CDR1 MNHNS, CDR2 SASEGT. Trimming removed 7 bases from V and 9 bases from J, with 16 bases in between. CDR3 length equals 13 residues.

This clonotype was seen only a few times. V usage is TRBV29-1 and J usage is TRBJ2-2, with TRBD2 as a possible D gene (6 bases). Trimming pared 3 bases from V and 6 bases from J, leaving 8 bases between. This CDR3 has 12 amino acids. Per the germline V gene, CDR1 is SQVTM and CDR2 is ANQGSEA. This chain's CDR3 is CSVEGGAGELFF. The CDR3, as DNA: TGCAGCGTTGAGGGGGGTGCCGGGGAGCTGTTTTTT.

This clonotype came up once. At one end the junction does not follow the germline gene, possibly because of a read error. This chain connects TRBV7-9 to TRBJ2-7; D gene unclear. CDR3 length: 15 residues. Germline CDR1 SEHNR, CDR2 FQNEAQ (reference sequence). CDR3 in amino acids: CASSLGRRSSYEQYF. The DNA of the CDR3 is TGTGCCAGTAGCTTAGGAAGGCGGAGCTCCTACGAGCAGTACTTC.

In its sample, this clonotype is medium-sized (0.01 to 0.1%). The chain links TRBV6-1 to TRBJ1-1; D uncertain. CDR1 and CDR2 (germline): MNHNS, SASEGT. The CDR3 length is 13 residues. V lost 7 bases to trimming and J lost 3 bases, with 12 bases between them. Here the CDR3 reads CASMMFSDTEAFF. The CDR3 DNA sequence: TGTGCCAGCATGATGTTTTCGGACACTGAAGCTTTCTTT.

This clonotype was counted a few times. The CDR3 nucleotides are TGCGCCAGCAGTCAGGGAAACACAGATACGCAGTATTTT. This encodes CASSQGNTDTQYF. The V gene is TRBV5-1, the J gene TRBJ2-3; maybe TRBD1 (5 bases). Germline V gene data show CDR1 as SGHRS and CDR2 as YFSETQ. V lost 5 bases to trimming and J lost 2 bases, with 9 bases between them. There are 13 residues in the CDR3.

This clonotype is judged medium-sized (0.01 to 0.1%). The chain joins TRBV4-1 to TRBJ1-1, with D uncertain. V was clipped by 5 bases and J by 1 base, with 8 bases between them. Germline V CDR1 and CDR2: MGHRA, YSYEKL. CDR3 length: 13 amino acids. CDR3 DNA: TGCGCCAGCAGCGGAATTCAGAACACTGAAGCTTTCTTT. It translates to CASSGIQNTEAFF.

The table lists this clonotype with many counts. This sequence joins TRBV12-3 or TRBV12-4 and TRBJ1-2, with D hard to call. Trimming cost V 2 bases and J 5 bases, with 6 bases left between them. CDR3 length equals 12 residues. The CDR3 DNA is TGTGCCAGCAGTTTATCGAAATATGGCTACACCTTC. This encodes CASSLSKYGYTF.

Note on this clonotype: One end of the junction is discordant with germline, which a read error may explain. In DNA, the CDR3 is TGTGCCAGTAGTATATCCGGGGCAGGGGTTGGCCAGCCTCAGCATTTT. It encodes CASSISGAGVGQPQHF. The chain employs TRBV19 and TRBJ1-5; possible D gene TRBD1, 6 bases. Germline V gene sequence: CDR1 LNHDA, CDR2 SQIVND (reference sequence). The CDR3 length is 16 residues.

Judged by abundance, this clonotype is large. The chain carries TRBV6-1 and TRBJ2-1, with TRBD1 matching over 10 bases. V was pared by 5 bases and J by 4 bases, with 5 bases of the junction left unmatched. Per germline, CDR1 MNHNS and CDR2 SASEGT. This CDR3 is built from 15 residues. DNA for the CDR3: TGTGCCAGCAGTCTAGACAGGGGGCAATACAATGAGCAGTTCTTC. Translated: CASSLDRGQYNEQFF.

By share, this clonotype counts as medium-sized. This sequence joins TRBV12-3 or TRBV12-4 and TRBJ2-1; no reliable D call. This CDR3 has 13 amino acids. V shed 7 bases and J shed 4 bases, with 11 bases lying between them. The CDR3 nucleotides read TGTGCCAGCACCCCGGAACTTTACAATGAGCAGTTCTTC. Amino acids: CASTPELYNEQFF.

This clonotype is labeled as medium-sized. V is TRBV7-8 and J is TRBJ1-5; D is uncertain. The V gene's germline CDR1 is SGHVS and CDR2 FQNEAQ. The CDR3 is made up of 14 amino acids. The V gene lost 6 bases and the J gene lost 12 bases, with 21 bases spanning the gap. CDR3 amino acids: CASREEPHSDVQHF. Written as DNA, the CDR3 is TGTGCCAGCAGAGAAGAGCCCCACAGCGACGTCCAGCATTTT.

About this clonotype: It may be a read error: a sequence one base away is much more abundant. The chain couples TRBV2 to TRBJ2-7; TRBD1 matches at 7 bases. CDR3 length equals 14 residues. V gave up 4 bases and J gave up 6 bases; unmatched junction bases: 9. The germline gives CDR1 SNHLY, CDR2 FYNNEI. The CDR3 loop reads CASSGKGGRGEQYF. CDR3 coding DNA: TGTGCCAGCAGTGGCAAAGGGGGCCGTGGCGAGCAGTACTTC.

About this clonotype itself: This likely comes from a read error, as the CDR3 has no conserved phenylalanine or tryptophan at its end. The chain combines TRBV12-3 or TRBV12-4 with TRBJ1-5, with D uncertain. The CDR3 runs to 18 residues. The CDR3 DNA reads as TGCGCCAGCAGTCCTCGGGCTTACCCCCTGGGGTTTAATCAGCCCCAGCATCTT. The encoded protein is CASSPRAYPLGFNQPQHL.

In regard to this clonotype: One junction end disagrees with the germline gene, perhaps due to a read error. The V call is TRBV29-1, the J call TRBJ2-2; 10 nucleotides line up with TRBD2. This CDR3 comprises 15 residues. Germline V gene data show CDR1 as SQVTM and CDR2 as ANQGSEA. The chain's CDR3 is CGVNGASGSTGELFF. The CDR3, as DNA: TGCGGCGTTAACGGGGCTAGCGGGAGCACCGGGGAGCTGTTTTTT.

Sample share makes this clonotype medium-sized. The chain joins TRBV24-1 to TRBJ2-1, with TRBD1 identical over 11 bases. The V segment lost 12 bases and the J segment 12 bases; nucleotides outside the gene matches: 12. This CDR3 is built from 13 residues. Looked up from germline, CDR1 is KGHDR and CDR2 is SFDVKD. This CDR3 reads CASRPGQGGRQFF. In DNA form, the CDR3 reads TGTGCCTCAAGACCGGGACAGGGGGGTCGGCAGTTCTTC.

The chain has TRBV15 and TRBJ1-4; D is unclear. Germline-derived CDR1 and CDR2 are LNHNV and YYDKDF (reference sequence). Trimming took 0 bases from V and 16 from J, leaving 12 bases between them. This CDR3 spans 12 amino acids. The CDR3 spells CATSRDRAGRFF. CDR3 bases: TGTGCCACCAGCAGAGATCGTGCGGGTAGGTTTTTT.

This clonotype was counted ten times or more. The chain joins TRBV4-1 to TRBJ2-3; D call uncertain. This CDR3 comprises 14 residues. CDR1 is MGHRA, CDR2 YSYEKL, per germline. V was clipped by 3 bases and J by 6 bases, with 13 bases between them. CDR3 sequence (DNA): TGCGCCAGCAGCCAGTCGCATGGGGTGGATACGCAGTATTTT. Amino acids: CASSQSHGVDTQYF.

In its sample, this clonotype ranks as medium-sized (0.01 to 0.1%). The chain is built from TRBV3-1 and TRBJ1-1; no firm D call. Germline values: CDR1 LGHDT, CDR2 YNNKEL (reference sequence). CDR3 length: 17 residues. The ends were cut back, 6 bases at V and 3 bases at J, with 23 bases in the middle. The CDR3 protein is CASSLNWVPQDYTEAFF. CDR3 nucleotide sequence: TGTGCCAGCAGTCTCAATTGGGTACCCCAGGATTACACTGAAGCTTTCTTT.

By share, this clonotype ranks as medium-sized (0.01 to 0.1%). The J gene is TRBJ2-7, the V gene TRBV2; D may be TRBD1 (6 bases). The CDR3 covers 13 residues. The germline V and J ends were trimmed by 4 bases and 6 bases, with 13 bases remaining between them. From germline, CDR1 is SNHLY and CDR2 FYNNEI. CDR3 in DNA: TGTGCCAGCAGTGGACAGGAACGAGTCGAGCAGTACTTC. It encodes CASSGQERVEQYF.

This clonotype is judged medium-sized. This chain's CDR3 is CSGTGDTGELFF. The CDR3 DNA is TGCAGTGGTACGGGAGACACCGGGGAGCTGTTTTTT. The chain carries TRBV20-1 and TRBJ2-2; tentative D call: TRBD2 (6 bases). CDR1 DFQATT and CDR2 SNEGSKA come from the germline V gene (reference sequence). The V end lost 7 bases, the J end lost 3 bases, and 9 bases lay between the germline ends. There are 12 residues in the CDR3.